This T cell receptor beta chain was recovered during a study of blood T cell repertoires in COVID-19. For the study at large: Donors in the United States, Italy and Spain gave samples during acute or convalescent COVID-19. Sample material is recorded as cDNA or gDNA derived from T cells, B-cell-depleted T cells, or PBMCs.

This CDR3 has 14 residues. With 0 bases removed from V and 5 bases from J, the gap between germline ends came to 12 bases. Looked up from germline, CDR1 is SGHRS and CDR2 is YFSETQ. In the study's own analysis: Amplification of reference gene primers was used by the study to estimate nucleated cell counts. Some clones are missing from TCRdb's copy, which holds only in-frame ones; the method was immunoSEQ multiplex PCR. Clone size and V and J calls were adopted from that table, with D and trimming inferred from the DNA. Of tens of thousands of clones in the sample, about four fifths were seen once. The J gene is TRBJ2-7, the V gene TRBV5-1; weak D call: TRBD1 (5 bases). This TCR was recovered from a woman in her 70s with acute or convalescent COVID-19. Source material: peripheral blood. Here the CDR3 reads CASSLAAGYDEQYF. The DNA of the CDR3 is TGCGCCAGCAGCTTGGCGGCAGGGTACGACGAGCAGTACTTC. The full variable domain, its missing parts supplied by reference TRBV5-1 and TRBJ2-7, is KAGVTQTPRYLIKTRGQQVTLSCSPISGHRSVSWYQQTPGQGLQFLFEYFSETQRNKGNFPGRFSGRQFSNSRSEMNVSTLELGDSALYLCASSLAAGYDEQYFGPGTRLTVT.